The 28 T cell receptor beta chains below were found in one sample sequenced in a study of cytomegalovirus exposure and HLA in healthy donors. The data were produced by immunoSEQ multiplex PCR, yet TCRdb's version contains in-frame clones alone and is incomplete. The repertoire holds 110,000 or so clones, with less than 90% as singletons. Material: PBMCs. These TCRs come from a young man in good health and CMV-seropositive.

Only a few counts were recorded for this clone. The rearrangement links TRBV4-2 to TRBJ2-3; D possibly corresponds to TRBD2 (5 bases). V was cut by 5 bases and J by 8 bases, with 11 bases left in between. The CDR3 runs 12 residues. The germline gives CDR1 LGHNA, CDR2 YNFKEQ. The CDR3 sequence is CASSAREATQYF. Written as DNA, the CDR3 is TGTGCCAGCAGCGCGAGGGAAGCTACGCAGTATTTT.

The J gene is TRBJ2-7, the V gene TRBV27; 9 bases match TRBD2. CDR3 length: 17 amino acids. V was pared by 6 bases and J by 3 bases, with 15 bases of the junction left unmatched. Germline values: CDR1 MNHEY, CDR2 SMNVEV (reference sequence). CDR3 nucleotide sequence: TGTGCCAGCAGCCTTTTCCCTCCTAGCGGGGTTTTCTACGAGCAGTACTTC. Its translation: CASSLFPPSGVFYEQYF.

The rearrangement joins TRBV27 to TRBJ2-3; perhaps TRBD1 as D (5 bases). The germline V and J ends were trimmed by 3 bases and 2 bases, with 12 bases remaining between them. Germline lookup yields CDR1 MNHEY and CDR2 SMNVEV (reference sequence). The CDR3 is made up of 15 amino acids. The DNA for the CDR3 is TGTGCCAGCAGTTTGGTCTCAGGGAACACAGATACGCAGTATTTT. The encoded protein is CASSLVSGNTDTQYF.

The V gene is TRBV6-1, the J gene TRBJ2-7, with 10 positions matching TRBD1. CDR3 length: 13 residues. Germline-derived CDR1 and CDR2 are MNHNS and SASEGT. Losses at the gene ends were 8 bases for V and 2 bases for J; bases not matched to a gene: 3. The CDR3 sequence: CASGTGVTYEQYF. The CDR3 coding sequence is TGTGCCAGCGGGACAGGGGTTACCTACGAGCAGTACTTC.

This chain connects TRBV25-1 to TRBJ1-4; D is unresolved. This CDR3 has 15 residues. Per the germline V gene, CDR1 is MGHDK and CDR2 is SYGVNS. V lost 3 bases to trimming and J lost 6 bases, with 14 bases between them. The CDR3 region is CASSDFATADEKLFF. CDR3 in DNA: TGTGCCAGCAGTGATTTTGCAACGGCGGATGAAAAACTGTTTTTT.

In DNA, the CDR3 is TGTGCCAGCAGTTTATCAGGACCGGGGAATCAGCCCCAGCATTTT. The encoded protein is CASSLSGPGNQPQHF. The gene calls are TRBV27 and TRBJ1-5; the D is unclear. This CDR3 has 15 amino acids. CDR1 is MNHEY, CDR2 SMNVEV, per germline (reference sequence). V was cut by 0 bases and J by 4 bases, with 10 bases left in between.

J is TRBJ2-4 and V is TRBV11-2, with 8 bases identical to TRBD2. The junction had 11 bases not matched to a gene; V was cut back by 1 base and J by 3 bases. This CDR3 has 18 residues. Germline values: CDR1 SGHAT, CDR2 FQNNGV. This CDR3 is CASSLVQRGPSNKNIQYF. The CDR3, as DNA: TGTGCCAGCAGCTTAGTGCAGCGGGGGCCATCTAACAAAAACATTCAGTACTTC.

This clone was counted once. The V and J genes are TRBV7-2 and TRBJ2-3; D might be TRBD1 (5 bases). This CDR3 is 16 amino acids long. V was cut by 1 base and J by 1 base, with 12 bases left in between. Germline V gene data show CDR1 as SGHTA and CDR2 as FQGNSA. The CDR3, as DNA: TGTGCCAGCAGCTTAGGGGCCCAAGGGGGCACAGATACGCAGTATTTT. Its protein product is CASSLGAQGGTDTQYF.

The chain uses TRBV5-1 and TRBJ1-2; tentative D call: TRBD1 (6 bases). This CDR3 has 15 amino acids. Germline CDR1 SGHRS, CDR2 YFSETQ. V lost 0 bases, J lost 6 bases, and 15 bases lay in between. The CDR3 reads CASSLGGPSPDGYTF. CDR3 in DNA: TGCGCCAGCAGCTTGGGGGGGCCCTCTCCGGATGGCTACACCTTC.

This chain links TRBV27 with TRBJ1-6; maybe TRBD1 (6 bases). The CDR3 is made up of 15 amino acids. Trimming removed 7 bases from V and 10 bases from J, with 20 bases in between. Germline V lookup: CDR1 MNHEY, CDR2 SMNVEV (reference sequence). CDR3 amino acids: CASNRGRGLGSPLHF. The CDR3 DNA sequence: TGTGCCAGCAATCGGGGCAGGGGATTAGGATCACCCCTCCACTTT.

The chain joins TRBV11-2 to TRBJ2-1; a weak D match, TRBD1 (6 bases). The CDR3 covers 15 residues. From germline, CDR1 is SGHAT and CDR2 FQNNGV. The germline V and J ends were trimmed by 5 bases and 7 bases, with 18 bases remaining between them. The CDR3 spells CASSGYRASENEQFF. The CDR3 coding sequence is TGTGCCAGCAGCGGGTACAGGGCCAGTGAGAATGAGCAGTTCTTC.

V is TRBV10-3 and J is TRBJ1-1; D unclear. From germline, CDR1 is ENHRY and CDR2 SYGVKD. The CDR3 loop spans 14 amino acids. Between the trimmed V and J ends, which lost 3 bases and 6 bases, there was a span of 14 bases. CDR3 nucleotides: TGTGCCATCAGTGAATACTCCACTTTGGCTGAAGCTTTCTTT. Translated: CAISEYSTLAEAFF.

This clone was counted a single time. The rearrangement links TRBV6-5 to TRBJ2-7; 7 bases map to TRBD1. The CDR3 runs to 13 residues. J lost 6 bases, V lost 5 bases, and 7 bases had no gene match. Germline V CDR1 and CDR2: MNHEY, SVGAGI. CDR3 DNA: TGTGCCAGCAGTCCGGGACAGTCTCTCGAGCAGTACTTC. Translating gives CASSPGQSLEQYF.

J is TRBJ1-1 and V is TRBV19, with unresolved D. Trimming removed 1 base at V and 7 bases at J, with 7 bases between. Germline CDR1 reads LNHDA; CDR2 reads SQIVND (reference sequence). CDR3 length: 12 amino acids. CDR3 nucleotide sequence: TGTGCCAGTAGTATAGTTTCGGGTGAAGCTTTCTTT. Protein sequence: CASSIVSGEAFF.

V is TRBV7-6 and J is TRBJ2-5; 8 bases agree with TRBD2. The CDR3 runs to 16 residues. Unmatched junction bases numbered 10, after V lost 7 bases and J lost 0 bases. Germline assignment: CDR1 SGHVS and CDR2 FNYEAQ. The DNA of the CDR3 is TGTGCCAGCAACCCGGGACTAGTTCCGTACCAAGAGACCCAGTACTTC. Translating gives CASNPGLVPYQETQYF.

The CDR3 DNA is TGTGCCAGCAGTGAAACAGGGGCAGGCAATCAGCCCCAGCATTTT. Protein: CASSETGAGNQPQHF. The J gene is TRBJ1-5, the V gene TRBV2; 7 bases fit TRBD1. Germline trimming cut 2 bases from V and 2 bases from J; bases unmatched to any gene: 3. This CDR3 spans 15 amino acids. Looked up from germline, CDR1 is SNHLY and CDR2 is FYNNEI.

The V call is TRBV5-1, the J call TRBJ2-4; D is ambiguous. Trimming removed 4 bases at V and 3 bases at J, with 8 bases between. There are 13 residues in the CDR3. CDR1 is SGHRS, CDR2 YFSETQ, per germline. This CDR3 is CASSTGGKNIQYF. CDR3 bases: TGCGCCAGCAGCACTGGTGGCAAAAACATTCAGTACTTC. Complete variable domain (other parts from reference TRBV5-1 and TRBJ2-4): KAGVTQTPRYLIKTRGQQVTLSCSPISGHRSVSWYQQTPGQGLQFLFEYFSETQRNKGNFPGRFSGRQFSNSRSEMNVSTLELGDSALYLCASSTGGKNIQYFGAGTRLSVL.

The V and J genes are TRBV5-1 and TRBJ2-3; 11 bases align to TRBD2. The CDR3 spans 16 residues. V trimming: 3 bases; J trimming: 2 bases; junction bases outside the gene matches: 5. CDR1 SGHRS and CDR2 YFSETQ come from the germline V gene. DNA of the CDR3: TGCGCCAGCAGCTCCTTACTAGCGGGAGACACAGATACGCAGTATTTT. This gives the protein CASSSLLAGDTDTQYF.

The rearrangement joins TRBV10-3 to TRBJ1-1; TRBD1 agrees at 9 bases. The CDR3 spans 13 residues. V shed 4 bases, J shed 9 bases, and the junction held 6 bases outside the gene matches. Germline CDR1 ENHRY, CDR2 SYGVKD. CDR3 sequence (DNA): TGTGCCATCAGTGGGACAGGGGCGAACCAAGCTTTCTTT. This translates into CAISGTGANQAFF.

CDR3 loop: CASSPAGGSETQYF. CDR3 nucleotides: TGTGCCAGCTCACCCGCCGGGGGGTCAGAGACCCAGTACTTC. The rearrangement joins TRBV18 to TRBJ2-5; the match to TRBD2 covers 7 bases. The CDR3 extends over 14 amino acids. Germline CDR1 reads KGHSH; CDR2 reads LQKENI. Trimming at V came to 3 bases and at J to 4 bases, leaving 5 bases not matched to a gene.

For the CDR3, the DNA is TGTGCCAGCAGCCCCGACAGGGGAAACCGGAATGAGCAGTTCTTC. Its protein product is CASSPDRGNRNEQFF. The chain combines TRBV7-8 with TRBJ2-1, with 8 bases fitting TRBD1. Germline V gene sequence: CDR1 SGHVS, CDR2 FQNEAQ. This CDR3 is 15 amino acids long. The ends lost 5 bases at V and 7 bases at J; junction bases unmatched: 10.

The CDR3 sequence is CASSQDNSGGPDTQYF. For the CDR3, the DNA is TGTGCCAGCAGCCAAGATAATAGCGGGGGGCCAGATACGCAGTATTTT. This sequence joins TRBV4-2 and TRBJ2-3; 10 positions agree with TRBD2. The germline V gene encodes CDR1 LGHNA and CDR2 YNFKEQ. This CDR3 is built from 16 residues. The V gene end was trimmed by 0 bases and the J gene end by 4 bases; junction bases not matched to a gene: 4.

V is TRBV9 and J is TRBJ1-1; D might be TRBD1 (6 bases). The germline gives CDR1 SGDLS, CDR2 YYNGEE. The V end was cut by 4 bases, the J end by 1 base, with 14 bases between. The CDR3 runs to 15 residues. CDR3 bases: TGTGCCAGCAGCATGGGGGGGCTGGCGAACACTGAAGCTTTCTTT. Its translation: CASSMGGLANTEAFF.

The J gene is TRBJ1-2, the V gene TRBV11-2; TRBD1 might be the D (5 bases). The CDR3 contains 13 residues. Trimming shortened V by 7 bases and J by 7 bases, and 16 bases separated the two germline ends. Germline CDR1 and CDR2: SGHAT and FQNNGV. The CDR3 coding sequence is TGTGCCAGCAAAGGGGTAAGGAATACTGGCTACACCTTC. It specifies CASKGVRNTGYTF.

The chain links TRBV29-1 to TRBJ2-7; D might be TRBD1 (7 bases). This CDR3 contains 15 residues. Germline CDR1 and CDR2: SQVTM and ANQGSEA. V was trimmed by 1 base and J by 1 base, leaving 14 bases between them. CDR3 nucleotides: TGCAGCGTTGAAGTTGCCCAGGGGGGATCCTACGAGCAGTACTTC. Its translation is CSVEVAQGGSYEQYF.

The gene calls are TRBV27 and TRBJ1-1, with no clear D. Trimming left V 5 bases short and J 3 bases short, with 16 bases between. CDR3 length: 15 amino acids. Germline V CDR1 and CDR2: MNHEY, SMNVEV (reference sequence). The CDR3 nucleotides read TGTGCCAGCAGTGCTATCGGGTGGAGGGACACTGAAGCTTTCTTT. Translating gives CASSAIGWRDTEAFF.

The chain uses TRBV9 and TRBJ2-3; 13 bases map to TRBD2. There are 15 residues in the CDR3. Germline V gene sequence: CDR1 SGDLS, CDR2 YYNGEE. V shed 6 bases and J 6 bases; nucleotides not matched to a gene: 7. The CDR3 region is CASNRLAGGSDTQYF. In DNA form, the CDR3 reads TGTGCCAGCAATAGACTAGCGGGGGGATCGGATACGCAGTATTTT.

The chain joins TRBV9 to TRBJ2-3; 8 bases line up with TRBD2. From germline, CDR1 is SGDLS and CDR2 YYNGEE. The J segment lost 1 base and the V segment lost 0 bases, leaving 10 bases of the junction unmatched. The CDR3 has 18 amino acids. CDR3 coding DNA: TGTGCCAGCAGCGTAGGAGGGGCACTAGCGGATCGCACAGATACGCAGTATTTT. This encodes CASSVGGALADRTDTQYF. Variable domain in full (rest from reference TRBV9 and TRBJ2-3): DSGVTQTPKHLITATGQRVTLRCSPRSGDLSVYWYQQSLDQGLQFLIQYYNGEERAKGNILERFSAQQFPDLHSELNLSSLELGDSALYFCASSVGGALADRTDTQYFGPGTRLTVL.